The 20 T cell receptor beta chains in this list originate from one sample, sequenced in a study of blood T cell repertoires in COVID-19. Assay used: immunoSEQ multiplex PCR; TCRdb lists only in-frame clones, some missing. Of more than 95,000 clones in the sample, over 55% were seen once. The material sequenced was peripheral blood. The receptors stem from a woman in her 70s with acute or convalescent COVID-19.

The rearrangement links TRBV5-1 to TRBJ2-3; TRBD1 is a possible D gene (5 bases). Trimming took 4 bases from V and 3 from J, leaving 15 bases between them. The CDR3 loop spans 15 amino acids. CDR1 SGHRS and CDR2 YFSETQ come from the germline V gene. In DNA, the CDR3 is TGCGCCAGCAGCCCTGGGGCAGGGTTTACAGATACGCAGTATTTT. It yields the protein CASSPGAGFTDTQYF.

The chain couples TRBV19 to TRBJ1-1; D gene ambiguous. Germline CDR1 and CDR2: LNHDA and SQIVND (reference sequence). The CDR3 is 13 residues long. Trimming pared 7 bases from V and 2 bases from J, leaving 11 bases between. The CDR3: CASTVGKNTEAFF. CDR3 nucleotides: TGTGCCAGTACGGTGGGCAAAAACACTGAAGCTTTCTTT.

The rearrangement joins TRBV4-3 to TRBJ2-5; unclear D gene. Deletions cut 0 bases from V and 2 bases from J, with 16 bases between. Germline-derived CDR1 and CDR2 are LGHNA and YSLEER. The CDR3 contains 17 residues. CDR3 residues: CASSQDWPQEPQETQYF. The CDR3, as DNA: TGCGCCAGCAGCCAAGATTGGCCTCAAGAACCTCAAGAGACCCAGTACTTC.

This clone appeared a few times. The rearrangement links TRBV27 to TRBJ1-6; TRBD1 matches at 9 bases. The CDR3 runs 14 residues. J lost 10 bases, V lost 5 bases, and 6 bases had no gene match. In germline, CDR1 is MNHEY, CDR2 SMNVEV (reference sequence). CDR3 sequence: CASSRGTGQSPLHF. CDR3 DNA sequence: TGTGCCAGCAGTCGCGGGACAGGGCAGTCACCCCTCCACTTT.

The chain uses TRBV9 and TRBJ2-7; 8 bases match TRBD1. Germline CDR1 reads SGDLS; CDR2 reads YYNGEE. There are 14 residues in the CDR3. V was pared by 3 bases and J by 0 bases, with 2 bases of the junction left unmatched. The CDR3 spells CASSATGVSYEQYF. The CDR3 nucleotides are TGTGCCAGCAGCGCGACAGGGGTCTCCTACGAGCAGTACTTC.

V usage is TRBV14 and J usage is TRBJ2-5; no firm D call. Looked up from germline, CDR1 is SGHDN and CDR2 is FVKESK. This CDR3 has 13 residues. V lost 2 bases to trimming and J lost 4 bases, with 8 bases between them. CDR3 sequence (DNA): TGTGCCAGCAGCCAACGGGTTTTAGAGACCCAGTACTTC. As protein: CASSQRVLETQYF. Full variable domain (missing parts from reference TRBV14 and TRBJ2-5): EAGVTQFPSHSVIEKGQTVTLRCDPISGHDNLYWYRRVMGKEIKFLLHFVKESKQDESGMPNNRFLAERTGGTYSTLKVQPAELEDSGVYFCASSQRVLETQYFGPGTRLLVL.

The CDR3 spells CASSSGGAGETQYF. CDR3 sequence (DNA): TGTGCCAGCAGTTCCGGGGGGGCCGGGGAGACCCAGTACTTC. The rearrangement joins TRBV6-2 or TRBV6-3 to TRBJ2-5, with 8 bases lining up with TRBD2. The V segment lost 4 bases and the J segment 5 bases; nucleotides outside the gene matches: 6. The CDR3 covers 14 residues. CDR1 MNHEY and CDR2 SVGEGT come from the germline V gene.

This clone was seen more than once but under ten times. The rearrangement joins TRBV30 to TRBJ1-3; no clear D gene. This CDR3 is built from 11 residues. CDR1 GTSNPN and CDR2 SVGIG come from the germline V gene (reference sequence). Trimming took 5 bases from V and 8 from J, leaving 10 bases between them. The CDR3 loop reads CAWATGYTIYF. The CDR3 DNA is TGTGCCTGGGCTACCGGTTACACCATATATTTT. Based on the CDR3 plus reference TRBV30 and TRBJ1-3, the full variable domain is SQTIHQWPATLVQPVGSPLSLECTVEGTSNPNLYWYRQAAGRGLQLLFYSVGIGQISSEVPQNLSASRPQDRQFILSSKKLLLSDSGFYLCAWATGYTIYFGEGSWLTVV.

The chain carries TRBV7-2 and TRBJ1-6; D is ambiguous. V dropped 1 base and J dropped 7 bases, with 8 bases sitting between them. The CDR3 has 14 amino acids. Per germline, CDR1 SGHTA and CDR2 FQGNSA. The CDR3 sequence: CASSLVPRNSPLHF. Here the CDR3 DNA reads TGTGCCAGCAGCTTAGTGCCCAGAAATTCACCCCTCCACTTT.

This sequence joins TRBV5-1 and TRBJ2-2; TRBD2 might be the D (7 bases). This CDR3 region has 16 residues. Germline V CDR1 and CDR2: SGHRS, YFSETQ. Trimming removed 4 bases from V and 5 bases from J, with 18 bases in between. As DNA, the CDR3 is TGCGCCAGCAGCCCCTTCACAGGGAGGGTTACCGGGGAGCTGTTTTTT. This codes for CASSPFTGRVTGELFF.

The V gene is TRBV10-2, the J gene TRBJ2-7; 11 bases fit TRBD2. Germline CDR1 WSHSY, CDR2 SAAADI. This CDR3 is 16 amino acids long. V trimming: 5 bases; J trimming: 1 base; junction bases outside the gene matches: 7. In nucleotides, the CDR3 is TGCGCCAGCAGTTCTTCTCTAGCGGGGGGTTCCTACGAGCAGTACTTC. This translates into CASSSSLAGGSYEQYF.

This clone turned up a few times. CDR3 nucleotide sequence: TGTGCCAGTACCACGGGGAGTAGCGGCGATACGCAGTATTTT. Translation: CASTTGSSGDTQYF. The chain employs TRBV19 and TRBJ2-3; D perhaps matches TRBD2 (6 bases). V lost 7 bases to trimming and J lost 6 bases, with 17 bases between them. Germline V gene data show CDR1 as LNHDA and CDR2 as SQIVND (reference sequence). This CDR3 is 14 amino acids long.

In this sample, this clone turned up a few times. V is TRBV5-6 and J is TRBJ2-3; D gene unclear. Germline CDR1 is SGHDT and CDR2 is YYEEEE. The CDR3 sequence is 15 residues long. With 0 bases removed from V and 4 bases from J, the gap between germline ends came to 12 bases. The CDR3 is CASSLATRPSDTQYF. The CDR3 coding sequence is TGTGCCAGCAGCTTGGCGACTCGACCATCAGATACGCAGTATTTT. The entire variable domain, with the rest obtained from reference TRBV5-6 and TRBJ2-3, is as follows: DAGVTQSPTHLIKTRGQQVTLRCSPKSGHDTVSWYQQALGQGPQFIFQYYEEEERQRGNFPDRFSGHQFPNYSSELNVNALLLGDSALYLCASSLATRPSDTQYFGPGTRLTVL.

This clone showed up just a few times. This chain uses TRBV6-4 with TRBJ2-4; 7 bases are shared with TRBD1. The CDR3 loop spans 16 amino acids. Germline CDR1 and CDR2: MRHNA and SNTAGT. With 3 bases clipped from V and 3 bases from J, the junction kept 8 bases outside the gene matches. The CDR3 region is CASSERQGWDKNIQYF. The CDR3 DNA follows: TGTGCCAGCAGTGAACGACAGGGATGGGACAAAAACATTCAGTACTTC.

In DNA form, the CDR3 reads TGTGCCAGCAGTGGCAGACACGATCAGCCCCAGCATTTT. It translates to CASSGRHDQPQHF. The chain couples TRBV2 to TRBJ1-5, with D unresolved. Germline CDR1 reads SNHLY; CDR2 reads FYNNEI. V dropped 4 bases and J dropped 5 bases, with 9 bases sitting between them. This CDR3 contains 13 residues.

The V call is TRBV25-1, the J call TRBJ2-2; 15 bases line up with TRBD2. V shed 2 bases and J 6 bases; nucleotides not matched to a gene: 1. The CDR3 totals 16 residues. CDR1 MGHDK and CDR2 SYGVNS come from the germline V gene. The CDR3, as DNA: TGTGCCAGCAGTGAAAGGACTAGCGGGAGGGCCGGGGAGCTGTTTTTT. This codes for CASSERTSGRAGELFF.

The J gene is TRBJ2-7, the V gene TRBV4-1; D possibly corresponds to TRBD1 (5 bases). Germline-derived CDR1 and CDR2 are MGHRA and YSYEKL. The CDR3 consists of 16 residues. V lost 1 base and J 5 bases, leaving 18 bases between the germline ends. CDR3 protein: CASSQAERTWGHEQYF. The CDR3, as DNA: TGCGCCAGCAGCCAAGCTGAACGTACATGGGGCCACGAGCAGTACTTC.

This clone was detected a few times. This chain connects TRBV7-9 to TRBJ1-2; 8 bases line up with TRBD1. J was trimmed by 6 bases and V by 5 bases; bases with no gene match: 5. This CDR3 has 13 residues. The germline gives CDR1 SEHNR, CDR2 FQNEAQ (reference sequence). CDR3 nucleotide sequence: TGTGCCAGCAGCCGGGACAGGATCGATGGCTACACCTTC. Translating gives CASSRDRIDGYTF.

This chain joins TRBV6-6 and TRBJ2-2; possible D gene TRBD1, 6 bases. V dropped 8 bases and J dropped 8 bases, with 15 bases sitting between them. Germline loops: CDR1 MNHNY, CDR2 SVGAGI (reference sequence). The CDR3 is 13 amino acids. The CDR3 protein is CASVPAGEGELFF. DNA for the CDR3: TGTGCCAGCGTACCGGCAGGGGAAGGGGAGCTGTTTTTT.

This chain uses TRBV9 with TRBJ2-3; D call uncertain. From germline, CDR1 is SGDLS and CDR2 YYNGEE. There are 15 residues in the CDR3. V was clipped by 0 bases and J by 0 bases, with 8 bases between them. The CDR3 DNA is TGTGCCAGCAGCGTAGCTTGGCAGAGCACAGATACGCAGTATTTT. This sequence encodes CASSVAWQSTDTQYF.